These 3 T cell receptor beta chains came from one sample sequenced in a study of tumor-infiltrating lymphocytes in primary liver carcinoma. A constant-region primer primed TCR beta cDNA synthesis from roughly 500 ng of total RNA. Generation of the TCR beta libraries relied on three nested multiplex PCR rounds using slightly modified ARM-PCR. Amplification in the first two PCR rounds was performed using TRBV1-TRBV30 forward primers and a C-beta reverse primer for approximately 10 cycles each. TCRdb analysed the multiplex PCR reads with MiXCR anew, one entry per CDR3 protein. The profile shows 310,000 or so distinct CDR3 sequences, nearly 60% of them singletons. Blood RNA was derived from unsorted whole blood, and germline DNA was extracted too. The sequenced sample consisted of peripheral blood. The receptors derive from a woman aged 30 to 39 with primary liver carcinoma and hepatitis B virus infection.

Details on this clonotype: This sequence may be a read error, since a much larger clone differs from it by one base. The chain couples TRBV7-8 to TRBJ2-7; D gene uncertain. The CDR3 spans 12 residues. CDR1 and CDR2 from the germline V gene are SGHVS and FQNEAQ. CDR3 amino acids: CASNLEEYEQYF. CDR3 DNA sequence: TGTGCCAGCAACTTAGAAGAGTACGAGCAGTACTTC.

This clonotype came up once. Its ends do not fully match the called genes, so a read error is possible. This chain connects TRBV6-5 to TRBJ1-1; D unresolved. The CDR3 consists of 15 residues. Germline assignment: CDR1 MNHEY and CDR2 SVGAGI. DNA of the CDR3: TGTACCAGCAATTACTCGCGGCAGCTGAACACTGAAGCTTTCTTT. Translation: CTSNYSRQLNTEAFF.

To note about this clonotype: A read error is possible here, since a much larger clone lies one base away. The rearrangement joins TRBV29-1 to TRBJ2-5, with 8 bases matching TRBD1. This CDR3 region has 16 residues. The V segment lost 4 bases and the J segment 4 bases; nucleotides outside the gene matches: 14. Germline lookup yields CDR1 SQVTM and CDR2 ANQGSEA. CDR3 DNA sequence: TGCAGCGTTGTAGATCCTCTCGGACAGGGCCCAGAGACCCAGTACTTC. The encoded protein is CSVVDPLGQGPETQYF.